The source of this T cell receptor beta chain is a study of shared clonotypes between healthy human individuals. Study donors comprised healthy, HIV-negative adults devoid of recent acute infection or vaccination. The CD4+ fraction was divided into a CD45RA+ naive subset and a CD45RA-negative memory subset. Study-level results: For naive CD4 cells, around 5% of clonotypes were shared across four donors.

Turning to this clone: Its antigen remains unknown.

This table comes from immunoSEQ multiplex PCR, and its TCRdb copy is limited to in-frame clones, with some not included. The sample lists more than 2 million clones, 85% to 95% seen once, with 0.13% in the top ten. The sequenced sample consisted of naive CD4+ T cells sorted from blood. Described subset: CD45RA+ positively selected. This TCR derives from a man between 18 and 35 years old in good health.

CDR3: CASTSYWDANTGELFF. The CDR3 coding sequence is TGCGCCAGCACTAGTTACTGGGACGCGAACACCGGGGAGCTGTTTTTT. The V call is TRBV10-2, the J call TRBJ2-2; tentatively, D is TRBD1 or TRBD2 (5 bases each). Trimming cost V 7 bases and J 0 bases, with 15 bases left between them. Per the germline V gene, CDR1 is WSHSY and CDR2 is SAAADI. CDR3 length: 16 amino acids.